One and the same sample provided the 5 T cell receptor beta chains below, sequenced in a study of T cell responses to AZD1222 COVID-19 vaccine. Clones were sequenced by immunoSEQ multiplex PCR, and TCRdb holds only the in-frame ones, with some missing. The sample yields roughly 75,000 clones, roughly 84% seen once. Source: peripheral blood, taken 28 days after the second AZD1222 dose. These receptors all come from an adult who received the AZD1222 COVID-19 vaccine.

The CDR3 spells CASSLGGRGYEQYF. As DNA, the CDR3 is TGTGCCAGCAGCTTAGGTGGCCGGGGATACGAGCAGTACTTC. The rearrangement links TRBV7-8 to TRBJ2-7, with D perhaps TRBD2 (5 bases). CDR3 length: 14 amino acids. V lost 1 base and J lost 4, with 11 bases in between. Germline-derived CDR1 and CDR2 are SGHVS and FQNEAQ.

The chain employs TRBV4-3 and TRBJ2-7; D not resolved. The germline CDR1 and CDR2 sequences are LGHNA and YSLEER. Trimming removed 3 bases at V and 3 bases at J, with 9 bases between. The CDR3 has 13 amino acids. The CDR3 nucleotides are TGCGCCAGCAGCCAGTTGGTGGGCTACGAGCAGTACTTC. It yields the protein CASSQLVGYEQYF.

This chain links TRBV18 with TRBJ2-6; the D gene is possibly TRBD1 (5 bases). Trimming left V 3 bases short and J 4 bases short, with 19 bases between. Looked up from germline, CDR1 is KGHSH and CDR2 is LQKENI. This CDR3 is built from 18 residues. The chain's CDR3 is CASSPVTANSWGANVLTF. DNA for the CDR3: TGTGCCAGCTCACCTGTGACAGCGAACTCTTGGGGGGCCAACGTCCTGACTTTC.

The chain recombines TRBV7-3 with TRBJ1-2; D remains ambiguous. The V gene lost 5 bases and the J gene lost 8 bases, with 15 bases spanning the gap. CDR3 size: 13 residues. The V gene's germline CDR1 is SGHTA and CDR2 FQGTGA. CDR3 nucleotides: TGTGCCAGCAGCCCGACACCCGGACTGGGCTACACCTTC. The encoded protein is CASSPTPGLGYTF.

Here the CDR3 reads CASSQDFGARFIPYF. CDR3 sequence (DNA): TGTGCCAGCAGCCAAGATTTCGGGGCGCGTTTTATCCCGTACTTC. The V gene is TRBV14, the J gene TRBJ2-7; D could derive from TRBD1 or TRBD2 (5 bases each). V gave up 0 bases and J gave up 12 bases, with 21 bases separating them. The V gene's germline CDR1 is SGHDN and CDR2 FVKESK. This CDR3 is built from 15 residues.